These 10 T cell receptor beta chains share one sample of origin, sequenced in a study of shared clonotypes between healthy human individuals. TCRdb keeps only in-frame clones here, not all; method: immunoSEQ multiplex PCR. The profile shows fewer than 650,000 clones, roughly four fifths of them singletons. Input material: PBMCs. The receptors were sampled from a middle-aged woman in good health. Some clones in this sample may be carry-over from other donors' samples.

Turning to this clone: The likely explanation is a read error, given a far larger clone one base away. The V gene is TRBV6-6, the J gene TRBJ2-5; the match to TRBD1 covers 7 bases. The J call is doubtful: the DNA matches TRBJ2-7 better. The CDR3 is made up of 14 amino acids. CDR1 and CDR2 from the germline V gene are MNHNY and SVGAGI (reference sequence). CDR3 residues: CASLPRTGAYEQYF. In DNA form, the CDR3 reads TGTGCTAGCCTACCGAGGACAGGAGCCTACGAGCAGTACTTC.

In its sample, this clone was seen many times. The V call is TRBV30, the J call TRBJ2-5; 8 nucleotides agree with TRBD2. The length of the CDR3 is 14 residues. The junction had 5 bases not matched to a gene; V was cut back by 0 bases and J by 5 bases. Germline lookup yields CDR1 GTSNPN and CDR2 SVGIG (reference sequence). The CDR3 spells CAWSVRGGLETQYF. CDR3 nucleotides: TGTGCCTGGAGTGTACGCGGGGGGCTGGAGACCCAGTACTTC.

The chain carries TRBV21-1 and TRBJ2-4; the listed D gene, TRBD2, was not tested against the DNA. TRBV21-1 is flagged as a pseudogene. This CDR3 region has 11 residues. The CDR3 region has the DNA TGTGCCAGCAGCTCTAAGCGGGATCGCTACTTC. This translates into CASSSKRDRYF.

V and J are TRBV18 and TRBJ2-4, with 8 bases identical to TRBD1. With V trimmed by 6 bases and J by 15 bases, 13 bases remained unmatched. Per the germline V gene, CDR1 is KGHSH and CDR2 is LQKENI. The CDR3 runs 13 residues. CDR3 loop: CASSPPGTGGRYF. The CDR3 coding sequence is TGTGCCAGCTCCCCTCCGGGGACAGGAGGACGGTACTTC.

Written as DNA, the CDR3 is TGTGCCTGGAGCTCTAGCGGGAGGACAACAGATACGCAGTATTTT. Its translation is CAWSSSGRTTDTQYF. This sequence joins TRBV30 and TRBJ2-3, with 11 bases that match TRBD2. The germline V gene encodes CDR1 GTSNPN and CDR2 SVGIG (reference sequence). With V trimmed by 3 bases and J by 3 bases, 5 bases remained unmatched. This CDR3 comprises 15 residues.

The chain links TRBV27 to TRBJ2-7; 7 nucleotides line up with TRBD1. Germline-derived CDR1 and CDR2 are MNHEY and SMNVEV (reference sequence). The CDR3 covers 17 residues. With 1 base clipped from V and 7 bases from J, the junction kept 16 bases outside the gene matches. The CDR3 reads CASSLFSTGATYREQYF. The CDR3 nucleotides are TGTGCCAGCAGTTTATTCTCTACAGGGGCGACTTACAGGGAGCAGTACTTC.

The J gene is TRBJ1-5, the V gene TRBV5-8, with D possibly matching TRBD1 (6 bases). Germline V gives CDR1 SGHTS, CDR2 YDEGEE. The length of the CDR3 is 13 residues. The germline V and J ends were trimmed by 0 bases and 9 bases, with 10 bases remaining between them. Here the CDR3 reads CASSLGDNGPQHF. The DNA for the CDR3 is TGTGCCAGCAGCTTGGGGGACAATGGGCCCCAGCATTTT.

V gene TRBV19 combines with J gene TRBJ1-5; a weak D match, TRBD1 (5 bases). There are 14 residues in the CDR3. Trimming took 10 bases from V and 2 from J, leaving 15 bases between them. Germline V gene lookup returns CDR1 LNHDA and CDR2 SQIVND (reference sequence). CDR3 sequence (DNA): TGTGCCATTAGCGATGGGGGGGGCAATCAGCCCCAGCATTTT. This translates into CAISDGGGNQPQHF.

The chain links TRBV19 to TRBJ2-5, with D perhaps TRBD1 (6 bases). The CDR3 has 13 residues. CDR1 and CDR2 from the germline V gene are LNHDA and SQIVND (reference sequence). V lost 5 bases and J lost 5, with 12 bases in between. This CDR3 is CASSATGMETQYF. The CDR3 DNA sequence: TGTGCCAGTAGTGCTACAGGGATGGAGACCCAGTACTTC. Combining the CDR3 with reference TRBV19 and TRBJ2-5 gives the whole variable domain DGGITQSPKYLFRKEGQNVTLSCEQNLNHDAMYWYRQDPGQGLRLIYYSQIVNDFQKGDIAEGYSVSREKKESFPLTVTSAQKNPTAFYLCASSATGMETQYFGPGTRLLVL.

J is TRBJ2-1 and V is TRBV6-4; D may correspond to TRBD1 or TRBD2 (5 bases each). In germline, CDR1 is MRHNA, CDR2 SNTAGT. This CDR3 is 19 amino acids long. Trimming cost V 6 bases and J 0 bases, with 24 bases left between them. The chain's CDR3 is CASSSRGRGDSSSYNEQFF. CDR3 coding DNA: TGTGCCAGCAGCTCGAGGGGTCGGGGAGACAGTAGCTCCTACAATGAGCAGTTCTTC.